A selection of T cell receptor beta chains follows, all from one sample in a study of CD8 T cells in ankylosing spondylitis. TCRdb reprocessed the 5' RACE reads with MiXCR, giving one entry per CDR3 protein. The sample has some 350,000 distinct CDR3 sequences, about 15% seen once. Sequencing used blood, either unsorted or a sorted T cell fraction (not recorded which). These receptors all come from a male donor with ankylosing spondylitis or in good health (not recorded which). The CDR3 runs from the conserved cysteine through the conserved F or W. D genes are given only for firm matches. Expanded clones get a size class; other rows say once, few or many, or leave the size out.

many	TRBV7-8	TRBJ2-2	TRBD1	CASSPPIRGIRNTGELFF
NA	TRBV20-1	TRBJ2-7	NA	CSASTLAIYEQYF
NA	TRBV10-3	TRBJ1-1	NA	CAISQGTEAFF
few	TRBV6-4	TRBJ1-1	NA	CASSEEVNTEAFF
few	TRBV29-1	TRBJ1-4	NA	CSGRANEKLFF
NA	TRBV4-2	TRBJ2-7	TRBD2	CASSNPGLEIYEQYF
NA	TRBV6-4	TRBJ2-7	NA	CASSSGVNNERYF
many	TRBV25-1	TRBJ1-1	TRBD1	CASARQGWGEAFF
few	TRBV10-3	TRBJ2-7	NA	CAISELRYEQYF
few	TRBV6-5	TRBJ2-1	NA	CASSYSYRRNEQFF
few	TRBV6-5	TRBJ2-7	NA	CASSYSEGPYEQYF
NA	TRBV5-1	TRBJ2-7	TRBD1	CASSLALGQASYEQYF
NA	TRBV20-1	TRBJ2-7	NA	CSARLSGDEQYF
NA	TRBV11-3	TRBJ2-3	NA	CASSLDRAQYF
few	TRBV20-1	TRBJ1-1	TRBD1	CSATVQGRGHTEAFF
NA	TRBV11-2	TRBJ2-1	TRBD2	CASSLVAGPGGEQFF
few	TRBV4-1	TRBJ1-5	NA	CASSQAPHRPQHF
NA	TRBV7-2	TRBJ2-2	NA	CASSPNGELNTGELFF
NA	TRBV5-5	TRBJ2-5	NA	CASSSDRYQETQYF
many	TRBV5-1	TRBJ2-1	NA	CASSAGLLPSSYNEQFF
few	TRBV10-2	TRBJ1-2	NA	CASTPQASPYGYTF
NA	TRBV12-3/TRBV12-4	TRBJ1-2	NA	CASSFRGDYGYTF
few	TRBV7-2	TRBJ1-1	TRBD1	CASSPTGGSNTEAFF
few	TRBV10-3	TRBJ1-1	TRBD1	CAATQGVSTEAFF
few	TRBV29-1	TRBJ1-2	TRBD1	CSVEPGQGMSYTF
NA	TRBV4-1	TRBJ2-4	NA	CASSQRGREDIQYF
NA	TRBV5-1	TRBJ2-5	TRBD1	CASSFSDRGQETQYF
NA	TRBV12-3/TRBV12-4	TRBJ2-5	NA	CASSLGLAPTQETQYF
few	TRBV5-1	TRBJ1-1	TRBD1	CASSVGTGALLNTEAFF
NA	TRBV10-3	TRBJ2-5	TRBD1	CAIRPGQGETQYF
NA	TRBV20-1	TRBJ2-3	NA	CSAGGQLGTDTQYF
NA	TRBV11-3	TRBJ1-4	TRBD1	CASGRQGREKLFF
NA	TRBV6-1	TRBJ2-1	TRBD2	CASRSGREGSYNEQFF
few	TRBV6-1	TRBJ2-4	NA	CASSPYRAKNIQYF
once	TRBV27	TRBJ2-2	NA	CASRTLTNTGELFF
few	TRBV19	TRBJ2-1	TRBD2	CASSIDLAGAEEQFF
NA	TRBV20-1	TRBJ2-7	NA	CSAQMEGSSYEQYF
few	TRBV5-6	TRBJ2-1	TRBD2	CASSFRLVSGGKSGNEQFF
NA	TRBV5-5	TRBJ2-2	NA	CASSFLGDTGELFF
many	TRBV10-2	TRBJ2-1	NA	CASSEPPQGWNEQFF
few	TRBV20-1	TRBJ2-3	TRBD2	CSARDEAGVSTDTQYF
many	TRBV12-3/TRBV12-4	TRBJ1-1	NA	CASSFGQTNTEAFF
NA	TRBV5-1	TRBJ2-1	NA	CASSFLGPHRGDEQFF
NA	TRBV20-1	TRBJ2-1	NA	CSGSGLGGNEQFF
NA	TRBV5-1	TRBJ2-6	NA	CASSLAISGSSGANVLTF
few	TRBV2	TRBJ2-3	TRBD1	CASSDWGTDTDTQYF